Given below is one T cell receptor (beta chain) in context. These data originate in a study of blood T cell repertoires in COVID-19. The wider study: Acute and convalescent COVID-19 specimens originated in the United States, Italy and Spain.

Generated by immunoSEQ multiplex PCR, the TCRdb table keeps only in-frame clones and is missing some. The table lists 220,000 or so clones, roughly 90% of them singletons. Sequencing was carried out using peripheral blood. This TCR was recovered from a man in his 60s with COVID-19, enrolled during active disease.

CDR3: CASSRAGAVYEQYF. The CDR3 nucleotides read TGTGCCAGCTCCCGGGCGGGAGCGGTCTACGAGCAGTACTTC. J is TRBJ2-7 and V is TRBV18, with 7 bases identical to TRBD2. The CDR3 is made up of 14 amino acids. Germline V gives CDR1 KGHSH, CDR2 LQKENI. The junction had 8 bases not matched to a gene; V was cut back by 6 bases and J by 3 bases.